This entry features one TCR beta chain sequence. Its antigen target is currently unknown. Per-nucleotide qualities are absent, and no much larger clonotype sits a single base away. The sequencer listed for this sample is Illumina NovaSeq 6000. TCRalpha and TCRbeta cDNA libraries were built by 5'RACE with constant-segment primers, adding sample barcodes and unique molecular identifiers. Trizol reagent was used to extract RNA from every sample. The libraries were amplified in two PCR steps, and the second step added a second sample barcode and Illumina TruSeq adapters. Sequencing of the libraries was done on an Illumina NovaSeq, producing 2 x 150 bp paired-end reads. As for the authors' bioinformatics: Demultiplexing of reads and collapsing into UMI-guided consensus sequences were performed with migec v1.2.7. Using mixcr v2.1.11, the UMI consensuses were aligned to TRA and TRB V and J templates and assembled into clonotypes. Clonotypes were classified as expanded or contracted when called significant by both edgeR and NoisET, with noise models trained on biological replicates. For edgeR calls, a false discovery rate-adjusted p below 0.01 and a log2 fold-change threshold of 1 were applied. As an exploratory analysis of dynamics, max-normalized trajectories of the 1000 most abundant clonotypes were examined with PCA combined with hierarchical clustering. Each responding clone was given a CD4 or CD8 phenotype based on the CD4+ and CD8+ repertoires, which had been sequenced separately. Using fastp at Q25 and MiXCR, TCRdb reprocessed the public reads and kept productive beta chains. Under each unique CDR3 protein, matching rows form one entry showing the most common genes and DNA. TCRdb, not the original authors, processed these V and J calls. The sample includes approximately 170,000 distinct CDR3 sequences, with around 13% observed a single time. Roughly 3.3% of the sample rests with the top ten.

Ficoll-Paque density gradient centrifugation was used to isolate PBMCs. Looking up the germline V gene yields CDR1 MNHEY and CDR2 SVGEGT. V is reduced by 8 bases and J by 7 bases, leaving a spacing of 18 bases between them. The CDR3 runs 14 residues from the cysteine to the phenylalanine. Only the CDR3 DNA stays, 42 bases, in frame from base 1. This sample was included in a study of T-cell memory formation after mild COVID-19 (dated by TCRdb to about 2021). Study-wide context: TCR sequence clusters from the two donors were found to be largely donor specific. In two donors, T-cell clones that expanded and contracted after mild COVID-19 were tracked by sequencing TCRalpha and TCRbeta repertoires over time. The cohort was made up of two young adult volunteers, one female and one male, who were previously healthy.

General findings and caveats noted by the study authors: Contracting CD4+ clones were located mainly in the CM and EM memory subsets, whereas CD8+ clones were found to be enriched in EMRA. Some responding clones were found in pre-infection memory, which suggests that pre-existing cross-reactive memory T cells took part in the SARS-CoV-2 response. Balanced CD4/CD8 phenotypes were observed for clones contracting from day 15 to 85, whereas a bias towards CD4+ was observed for a second wave of clones expanding from day 15 to 37. Whether the second-wave clones peaking on day 37 were SARS-CoV-2 specific was not confirmed. Only a couple of mild cases were covered in the study, and larger cohorts including severe cases with pre-infection samples were considered necessary.

The chain couples TRBV6-2 or TRBV6-3 to TRBJ1-5; the D gene lacks a confident call. Sequenced material: PBMCs or a T cell subset sorted from them (not recorded which). This clonotype was obtained from a young man who had mild COVID-19 (a few samples of this study predate the infection). The sample titles of this study are shuffled in the database, so cell type and time point are left out; the donor was told from shared clones. The CDR3 in this case is CASHDVGPNQPQHF. The DNA reads TGTGCCAGCCATGACGTAGGGCCCAACCAGCCCCAGCATTTT.